This TCR beta chain was captured in a study of sequential checkpoint blockade in melanoma (dated by TCRdb to between 2018 and 2020). Broadly, across the study: Using 1:1 randomization, the trial assigned patients either to first-line nivolumab followed by ipilimumab (arm A) or to ipilimumab followed by nivolumab (arm B). Maintenance nivolumab was given following each of the two trial sequences. Roughly 20 patients had matched tumor biopsies taken before treatment and at week 13, after single-agent nivolumab (arm A) or ipilimumab (arm B). DNA from about 99 pretreatment melanoma tumor samples was subjected to TCRbeta immunosequencing. About three quarters of the matched tumor biopsy pairs taken before and after treatment were from the same lesion. The research as a whole found: Small sample sizes and reduced statistical power limited the analyses of tumor T-cell fraction within each arm. Among patients in arm A, the nivolumab-first arm, pretreatment tumor TIL clonality was associated with response (P = .04). The model for predicting response that combines TCR metrics with mutation burden needs to be validated in larger, independent patient cohorts. Tumor T-cell fraction and clonality were found to correlate with PD-L1 staining and CD8+ T-cell counts but not with mutational load. Achieving clinical benefit was about 30 times more likely for patients whose tumor T-cell fraction and clonality increased by week 13.

Taken from cysteine to phenylalanine, the CDR3 has 13 residues. Here the CDR3 DNA is all that survives: 39 bases in frame from base 1. For CDR1 and CDR2, the germline V gene lists SQVTM and ANQGSEA. Trimming at the junction amounts to 6 bases on V and 0 bases on J, and the germline ends lie 11 bases apart. The immunoSEQ Assay was used to immunosequence TCRbeta CDR3 regions from genomic DNA. Before high-throughput sequencing, the genomic DNA was amplified using bias-controlled multiplex PCR. The original pipeline was this. To quantify the absolute abundance of each unique TCRbeta CDR3 region, the sequences were collapsed and filtered. Clonality, defined as 1 minus Pielou's evenness, was calculated using productive rearrangements only. To compute tumor T-cell fraction, TCRbeta template counts were normalized to usable DNA, with usable DNA estimated from several housekeeping genes. Clones with significantly greater frequencies in on-treatment versus baseline samples were identified using a previously published method. Held by TCRdb, this immuneACCESS table contains in-frame sequences only and omits some clones. Under half of the omission traces to an unresolved V gene where checked; the cause of the rest is unknown. D and trimming come from the DNA, and the V and J calls and clone size come from that table. Counted in this sample were 37,000 or so clones; 30% to 35% of them appeared once. Clones ranked in the top ten supply under 2% of the sample.

Concerning this clone itself: Its antigen target is currently unknown. Per-base quality was not reported, and no clone a single base away is much larger than it.

The intended sense of this specimen's treatment or condition label: randomized to nivolumab then ipilimumab (arm A) or the reverse (arm B). None of the patients in the trial had previously been given DNA-damaging chemotherapy. Samples came from patients with melanoma in CheckMate 064, a randomized, open-label phase II trial of sequential checkpoint blockade. Genomic DNA from formalin-fixed paraffin-embedded (FFPE) tissue samples served as the input for tumor TCR sequencing. The source was tumor tissue (inferred from file names), collected from a patient given nivolumab and ipilimumab in sequence. The receptor's source is a human donor with melanoma. The sequence joins TRBV29-1 to TRBJ1-1; a weak D assignment points to TRBD1 (6 bases agree). The encoded CDR3 is CSVQGQLNTEAFF. The DNA sequence is given as TGCAGCGTCCAGGGGCAATTGAACACTGAAGCTTTCTTT. When the CDR3 is completed using the reference TRBV29-1 and TRBJ1-1 genes on either side, the full variable domain is SAVISQKPSRDICQRGTSLTIQCQVDSQVTMMFWYRQQPGQSLTLIATANQGSEATYESGFVIDKFPISRPNLTFSTLTVSNMSPEDSSIYLCSVQGQLNTEAFFGQGTRLTVV.